A single sample gave rise to the 7 T cell receptor beta chains below, sequenced in a study of blood T cell repertoires in COVID-19. Clones were read by immunoSEQ multiplex PCR, and TCRdb kept only the in-frame ones, dropping some. The profile shows around 290,000 clones, 89% of them singletons. The sequenced sample consisted of PBMCs or T cells enriched from blood (not recorded which). Receptor source: a woman aged 35 to 49 who had recovered from COVID-19.

V and J are TRBV15 and TRBJ2-4; possibly TRBD2 for D (6 bases). This CDR3 is built from 16 residues. V was clipped by 0 bases and J by 2 bases, with 11 bases between them. Germline V gives CDR1 LNHNV, CDR2 YYDKDF (reference sequence). CDR3 DNA sequence: TGTGCCACCAGCAGAGATGCTGGGGGGTCCAAAAACATTCAGTACTTC. This sequence encodes CATSRDAGGSKNIQYF.

J is TRBJ1-1 and V is TRBV5-4, with D possibly TRBD1 on 5 matching bases. The germline CDR1 and CDR2 sequences are SGHNT and YYREEE (reference sequence). This CDR3 region has 15 residues. Trimming took 4 bases from V and 4 from J, leaving 17 bases between them. The CDR3, as DNA: TGTGCCAGCAGCATCGGAGGGCCCAGGGTCACTGAAGCTTTCTTT. Protein product: CASSIGGPRVTEAFF.

The chain links TRBV13 to TRBJ1-5, with a weak D call TRBD1 (5 bases). Germline CDR1 reads PRHDT; CDR2 reads FYEKMQ (reference sequence). The V and J ends lost 4 bases and 6 bases respectively, with 13 bases between them. This CDR3 is 14 amino acids long. The CDR3 spells CASSSSGLGQPQHF. In nucleotides, the CDR3 is TGTGCCAGCAGCTCGTCAGGGTTAGGTCAGCCCCAGCATTTT.

The V and J genes are TRBV5-1 and TRBJ1-2; no firm D call. In germline, CDR1 is SGHRS, CDR2 YFSETQ. This CDR3 is built from 13 residues. V lost 0 bases and J lost 8, with 11 bases in between. In DNA, the CDR3 is TGCGCCAGCAGCTTGGAAGCGGGTACGGGCTACACCTTC. Its protein is CASSLEAGTGYTF.

The chain couples TRBV5-1 to TRBJ1-6, with D tentatively TRBD1 (5 bases). CDR3 length: 15 amino acids. Trimming removed 4 bases at V and 5 bases at J, with 13 bases between. Per germline, CDR1 SGHRS and CDR2 YFSETQ. For the CDR3, the DNA is TGCGCCAGCAGCACGGAAGGGGCCGATAATTCACCCCTCCACTTT. Translating gives CASSTEGADNSPLHF.

J is TRBJ2-2 and V is TRBV7-9, with D uncertain. There are 16 residues in the CDR3. The V end lost 1 base, the J end lost 0 bases, and 9 bases lay between the germline ends. Germline V gene lookup returns CDR1 SEHNR and CDR2 FQNEAQ (reference sequence). CDR3 residues: CASSLGQVANTGELFF. The CDR3 DNA reads TGTGCCAGCAGCTTAGGGCAGGTCGCGAACACCGGGGAGCTGTTTTTT.

The chain has TRBV9 and TRBJ1-2, with 7 positions matching TRBD1. V lost 4 bases, J lost 8 bases, and 8 bases stayed unmatched. CDR1 and CDR2 from the germline V gene are SGDLS and YYNGEE. The CDR3 sequence is 13 residues long. CDR3 region: CASSRDRARGYTF. The CDR3 nucleotides read TGTGCCAGCAGCCGAGACAGGGCAAGGGGCTACACCTTC.